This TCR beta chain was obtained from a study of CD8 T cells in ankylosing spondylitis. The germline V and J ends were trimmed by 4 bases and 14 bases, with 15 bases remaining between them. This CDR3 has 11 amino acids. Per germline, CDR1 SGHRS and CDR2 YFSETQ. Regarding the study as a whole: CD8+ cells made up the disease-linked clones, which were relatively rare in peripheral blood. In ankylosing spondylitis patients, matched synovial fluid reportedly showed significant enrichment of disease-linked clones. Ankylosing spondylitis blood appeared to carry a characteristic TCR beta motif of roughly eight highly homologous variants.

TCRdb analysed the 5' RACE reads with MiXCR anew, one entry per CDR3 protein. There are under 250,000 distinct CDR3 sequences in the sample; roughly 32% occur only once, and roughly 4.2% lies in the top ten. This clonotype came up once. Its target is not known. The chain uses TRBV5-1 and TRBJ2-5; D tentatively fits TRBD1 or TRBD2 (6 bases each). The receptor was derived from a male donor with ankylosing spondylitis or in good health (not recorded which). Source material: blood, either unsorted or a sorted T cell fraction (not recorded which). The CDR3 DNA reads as TGCGCCAGCAGCCGGGGGCGGCCCGACTACTTC. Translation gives CASSRGRPDYF.